This TCR beta chain was observed in a study of long-term antiretroviral therapy in people with HIV. In the study overall: The earliest samples came from an era when ART typically awaited falling CD4 counts.

This clone appeared a single time. Antigen specificity is unknown. Study-wide points: The study lacked data on ART adherence, viral resistance or therapy changes.

Researchers ran immunoSEQ v3.0 at survey level. Sequencing was performed with immunoSEQ multiplex PCR; in TCRdb, only in-frame clones are kept and a portion is missing. The sample lists about 20,000 clones, around 92% occurring once. The sequenced sample was unsorted PBMCs, obtained 4.4 years after starting antiretroviral therapy. The sequence was obtained from a woman aged 50 to 60 with HIV.

CDR3 in DNA: TGTGCCTGGAGGGCTAGGGCTGAGCAGTTCTTC. Its translation is CAWRARAEQFF. The V gene is TRBV30, the J gene TRBJ2-1; no firm D call. CDR1 is GTSNPN and CDR2 is SVGIG in the germline V gene (reference sequence). The CDR3 extends over 11 amino acids. V lost 3 bases and J 9 bases, leaving 9 bases between the germline ends.